This entry concerns a single T cell receptor (beta chain). This sample is drawn from a study of blood T cell repertoires in COVID-19. Study as a whole: The study drew acute and convalescent COVID-19 samples from the United States, Italy and Spain.

Germline CDR1 and CDR2: LNHDA and SQIVND (reference sequence). The CDR3 extends over 15 amino acids. Trimming took 7 bases from V and 0 from J, leaving 15 bases between them. Generated by immunoSEQ multiplex PCR, the TCRdb table keeps only in-frame clones and is missing some. The table records 150,000 to 200,000 clones, about 89% of them present only once. Sequencing was performed on peripheral blood. The receptor was isolated from a man aged 40-55 years with active or convalescent COVID-19. The V call is TRBV19, the J call TRBJ1-1; D might be TRBD1 (6 bases). The CDR3 nucleotides are TGTGCCAGTACCCCGGGACACAGAATGAACACTGAAGCTTTCTTT. This codes for CASTPGHRMNTEAFF.